The present T cell receptor (beta chain) was sequenced within a study of T-cell reconstitution after alpha-beta-depleted transplantation in children. Regarding the study as a whole: Several hundred rapidly expanded clones from non-depleted graft cells reportedly supplied alpha-beta T cells about two months post-transplant. Surviving recipient T cells and intrathymic progenitors accounted for some patients' high TCRbeta diversity at day 60. One year after transplant, T-cell counts and diversity came mostly from newly produced T cells.

The CDR3 has 15 amino acids. Germline-derived CDR1 and CDR2 are SGDLS and YYNGEE. V lost 0 bases to trimming and J lost 3 bases, with 11 bases between them. A word on this clonotype: The antigen is unknown.

TCRbeta library preparation incorporated unique molecular identifiers. TCRdb recomputed calls from the PCR reads with MiXCR, one row per CDR3 protein. The sample has nearly 350,000 distinct CDR3 sequences; around 15% are singletons. The material was PBMCs, mostly from graft donor cells, obtained 360 days after TCRalphabeta/CD19-depleted stem cell transplant. The sequence derives from a male patient between 2 and 10 years old who had a stem cell transplant for acute lymphoblastic leukemia, so the T cells may come from the graft donor. The chain is built from TRBV9 and TRBJ2-3; D is uncertain. Here the CDR3 DNA reads TGTGCCAGCAGCGTAGGTGGTCGCGCGACAGATACGCAGTATTTT. It encodes CASSVGGRATDTQYF.